Each of the 18 T cell receptor beta chains below was sequenced from the same sample in a study of beta chain features in type 1 diabetes. The investigators reverse transcribed all of the isolated RNA, so they sequenced expressed TCRB transcripts. This table comes from immunoSEQ multiplex PCR, and its TCRdb copy is limited to in-frame clones, with some not included. The sample has 200,000 to 250,000 clones, roughly 14% seen once. The material sequenced was naive CD4+ T cells from blood. All receptors come from a woman aged 40 to 50 in good health.

There are a few counts of this clone. The chain is built from TRBV6-1 and TRBJ2-2; 8 bases are a match to TRBD2. The CDR3 consists of 18 residues. Germline V lookup: CDR1 MNHNS, CDR2 SASEGT. V was pared by 4 bases and J by 3 bases, with 13 bases of the junction left unmatched. The CDR3 DNA reads as TGTGCCAGCAGTGGATATTACGGGGGGGCCGTTGACACCGGGGAGCTGTTTTTT. It translates to CASSGYYGGAVDTGELFF.

V usage is TRBV5-8 and J usage is TRBJ1-5; possible D gene TRBD1, 5 bases. The germline V and J ends were trimmed by 0 bases and 0 bases, with 13 bases remaining between them. The CDR3 consists of 17 residues. Germline assignment: CDR1 SGHTS and CDR2 YDEGEE. The CDR3 protein is CASSLGQQSLSNQPQHF. The DNA for the CDR3 is TGTGCCAGCAGCTTGGGACAGCAAAGTCTTAGCAATCAGCCCCAGCATTTT.

This clone was detected a few times. This chain connects TRBV4-3 to TRBJ1-2, with no clear D. V lost 9 bases and J 6 bases, leaving 11 bases between the germline ends. Per the germline V gene, CDR1 is LGHNA and CDR2 is YSLEER. The CDR3 is made up of 11 amino acids. The CDR3: CASRGSDGYTF. DNA of the CDR3: TGCGCCAGTAGAGGGTCGGATGGCTACACCTTC.

This clone occurred a few times. The J gene is TRBJ2-5, the V gene TRBV4-1; maybe TRBD2 (7 bases). The V end was cut by 0 bases, the J end by 7 bases, with 21 bases between. The length of the CDR3 is 17 residues. Germline V gene sequence: CDR1 MGHRA, CDR2 YSYEKL. CDR3 region: CASSQDGGPPAPGTQYF. CDR3 bases: TGCGCCAGCAGCCAAGACGGGGGGCCTCCCGCACCGGGGACCCAGTACTTC.

This clone was seen repeatedly, ten times or more. V and J are TRBV4-3 and TRBJ2-5, with D tentatively TRBD1 (5 bases). With 0 bases removed from V and 5 bases from J, the gap between germline ends came to 10 bases. The germline V gene encodes CDR1 LGHNA and CDR2 YSLEER. The CDR3 length is 14 residues. For the CDR3, the DNA is TGCGCCAGCAGCCAAGATGTGGCAGGGGAGACCCAGTACTTC. Translation gives CASSQDVAGETQYF.

The chain employs TRBV14 and TRBJ2-3, with D tentatively TRBD2 (5 bases). There are 15 residues in the CDR3. Trimming cost V 4 bases and J 4 bases, with 15 bases left between them. Germline CDR1 SGHDN, CDR2 FVKESK. The CDR3 nucleotides are TGTGCCAGCAGCCTCCTTGAGAGGGAAGCAGATACGCAGTATTTT. Amino acid sequence: CASSLLEREADTQYF.

The rearrangement joins TRBV7-6 to TRBJ2-7; D gene uncertain. CDR3 size: 14 residues. The germline V and J ends were trimmed by 2 bases and 4 bases, with 12 bases remaining between them. In germline, CDR1 is SGHVS, CDR2 FNYEAQ. The chain's CDR3 is CASSLTQVRYEQYF. CDR3 in DNA: TGTGCCAGCAGCTTAACTCAGGTCCGATACGAGCAGTACTTC. Supplemented by reference TRBV7-6 and TRBJ2-7, the full variable domain reads GAGVSQSPRYKVTKRGQDVALRCDPISGHVSLYWYRQALGQGPEFLTYFNYEAQQDKSGLPNDRFSAERPEGSISTLTIQRTEQRDSAMYRCASSLTQVRYEQYFGPGTRLTVT.

The chain recombines TRBV19 with TRBJ2-3, with TRBD2 as a possible D gene (6 bases). V lost 3 bases and J 1 base, leaving 14 bases between the germline ends. This CDR3 has 16 amino acids. CDR1 is LNHDA and CDR2 is SQIVND in the germline V gene (reference sequence). The CDR3 DNA is TGTGCCAGTAGTATTGGGAGGACCCCGGGCACAGATACGCAGTATTTT. Translation gives CASSIGRTPGTDTQYF.

This clone showed up just a few times. The DNA of the CDR3 is TGTGCCAGCAGCTTAGGGGGGGCAGATACGCAGTATTTT. Protein: CASSLGGADTQYF. The rearrangement uses TRBV11-1 and TRBJ2-3; a weak D match, TRBD2 (6 bases). The germline CDR1 and CDR2 sequences are SGHAT and FQDESV (reference sequence). V shed 1 base and J shed 4 bases, with 6 bases lying between them. This CDR3 comprises 13 residues. The full variable domain, completed using reference TRBV11-1 and TRBJ2-3, is EAEVAQSPRYKITEKSQAVAFWCDPISGHATLYWYRQILGQGPELLVQFQDESVVDDSQLPKDRFSAERLKGVDSTLKIQPAELGDSAMYLCASSLGGADTQYFGPGTRLTVL.

This clone came up a few times. The chain uses TRBV4-1 and TRBJ2-7, with 7 bases identical to TRBD1. V was clipped by 4 bases and J by 0 bases; unmatched bases: 18. The CDR3 sequence is 19 residues long. Per the germline V gene, CDR1 is MGHRA and CDR2 is YSYEKL. The CDR3 protein is CASSRNQGQQGLASYEQYF. CDR3 DNA sequence: TGCGCCAGCAGCCGAAATCAGGGCCAACAGGGGCTCGCCTCCTACGAGCAGTACTTC.

In this sample, this clone turned up a few times. The chain links TRBV29-1 to TRBJ1-2; D not certain. With 3 bases removed from V and 4 bases from J, the gap between germline ends came to 15 bases. Germline CDR1 and CDR2: SQVTM and ANQGSEA. The CDR3 extends over 14 amino acids. The CDR3 DNA reads as TGCAGCGTTGATACTCAGGTATCCATCTATGGCTACACCTTC. It encodes CSVDTQVSIYGYTF.

Only a few counts were recorded for this clone. This sequence joins TRBV18 and TRBJ2-5; D unclear. The CDR3 loop spans 15 amino acids. Trimming left V 8 bases short and J 1 base short, with 17 bases between. The V gene's germline CDR1 is KGHSH and CDR2 LQKENI. CDR3 sequence: CASHSQSPPQETQYF. The CDR3 nucleotides read TGTGCCAGCCACTCACAGAGCCCCCCCCAAGAGACCCAGTACTTC.

The J gene is TRBJ1-6, the V gene TRBV25-1; 9 bases match TRBD1. The J segment lost 8 bases and the V segment lost 6 bases, leaving 8 bases of the junction unmatched. The CDR3 runs to 15 residues. CDR1 MGHDK and CDR2 SYGVNS come from the germline V gene. The CDR3 region is CASRETGGMYSPLHF. In nucleotides, the CDR3 is TGTGCCAGCAGAGAAACAGGGGGCATGTATTCACCCCTCCACTTT.

This clone was detected a few times. This chain uses TRBV7-9 with TRBJ2-1, with TRBD1 matching over 11 bases. The germline V gene encodes CDR1 SEHNR and CDR2 FQNEAQ (reference sequence). The CDR3 consists of 15 residues. V lost 4 bases and J lost 6; bases outside the gene matches: 5. CDR3 residues: CASSWDRGALNEQFF. The CDR3 region has the DNA TGTGCCAGCAGCTGGGACAGGGGGGCCCTCAATGAGCAGTTCTTC.

This clone has more than one count but fewer than ten. V usage is TRBV9 and J usage is TRBJ2-5, with TRBD2 matching over 9 bases. Germline CDR1 is SGDLS and CDR2 is YYNGEE. Unmatched junction bases numbered 6, after V lost 0 bases and J lost 0 bases. This CDR3 spans 17 amino acids. The CDR3 sequence is CASSVALAGMYQETQYF. Here the CDR3 DNA reads TGTGCCAGCAGCGTAGCGCTAGCGGGAATGTACCAAGAGACCCAGTACTTC.

This clone was seen a few times. The V call is TRBV27, the J call TRBJ2-7, with 10 positions matching TRBD1. V shed 0 bases and J 1 base; nucleotides not matched to a gene: 3. The CDR3 covers 16 residues. The germline CDR1 and CDR2 sequences are MNHEY and SMNVEV (reference sequence). The CDR3 sequence: CASSLSGTGASYEQYF. CDR3 nucleotides: TGTGCCAGCAGTTTATCGGGGACAGGGGCTTCCTACGAGCAGTACTTC.

This sequence joins TRBV9 and TRBJ2-3; D remains ambiguous. The germline V gene encodes CDR1 SGDLS and CDR2 YYNGEE. V lost 1 base and J lost 4, with 4 bases in between. The CDR3 sequence is 12 residues long. This chain's CDR3 is CASSVLSDTQYF. CDR3 nucleotides: TGTGCCAGCAGCGTACTTTCAGATACGCAGTATTTT.

The CDR3, as DNA: TGTGCCAGCAAGGGACAGACCAATCAGCCCCAGCATTTT. This translates into CASKGQTNQPQHF. The chain recombines TRBV6-6 with TRBJ1-5; 7 nucleotides match TRBD1. The CDR3 runs to 13 residues. V lost 7 bases to trimming and J lost 3 bases; unmatched junction nucleotides: 3. Germline assignment: CDR1 MNHNY and CDR2 SVGAGI (reference sequence).